Sequencing of this T cell receptor beta chain was carried out in a study of blood T cell repertoires in COVID-19 (TCRdb year 2020). With regard to the full study: The collaborator samples originated in the United States, Italy and Spain and spanned the acute and convalescent phases of COVID-19. Nearly every sample came with metadata listing a de-identified subject ID, COVID-19 status, age in years and sex. A freely available public database, intended as a resource for researchers studying the immune response to SARS-CoV-2, is where the repertoires were released. The samples were drawn from two sources: the first 160 participants of the ongoing ImmuneRACE study, and 1,254 subjects contributed by 6 global collaborators. The dataset comprised deeply sampled blood TCRbeta repertoires from subjects exposed to, actively infected with, or recovered from COVID-19. The prospective study material was composed of cDNA or gDNA derived from T cells, B-cell-depleted T cells, or PBMCs. Where HLA class I and class II types were available, the types were taken from metadata supplied by the sample provider, not from assay-based typing. What the study reported, not specific to this receptor: The amount of clinical and demographic metadata varied by source and participant and was provided uncurated.

The CDR3 numbers 15 residues from cysteine through phenylalanine. The only DNA kept is the CDR3, 45 bases in frame from the first base. The germline V gene (reference sequence) supplies CDR1 SGHKS and CDR2 YYEKEE. Deletion took 5 bases off V and 8 bases off J, with a span of 19 bases between the germline ends. This clone appeared a few times. This clone's antigen is unknown. The input lacks base qualities; no much larger clone sits a single base away. Collaborating institutions collected whole blood in K2EDTA tubes following their own protocols. Collaborator samples were shipped for TCRbeta analysis as frozen whole blood, isolated PBMCs, or DNA extracted from either sample type. The immunoSEQ Assay, a bias-controlled multiplex PCR, was used to amplify TCRbeta CDR3 regions from genomic DNA. The authors processed their data as follows. Within the assay, amplification of reference gene primers was used to estimate how many nucleated cells each sample contained. To quantify the absolute abundance of each unique TCRbeta CDR3 rearrangement, sequence reads were collapsed and filtered. For each sample, productive Simpson clonality was calculated as the square root of Simpson's diversity index over productive rearrangements. TCRdb took over this immuneACCESS table, retaining in-frame rearrangements with V and J assigned. Such tables are incomplete; in checked studies, under half of the missing clones stem from an unresolved V gene, and the remainder is unexplained. That table is the source of V, J and clone size, and D and trimming were worked out from the DNA. Recorded for this sample are tens of thousands of clones; 80% to 90% of them occurred a single time. Approximately 11% of the sample goes to the ten largest clones.

Recombination joined TRBV5-5 with TRBJ1-4, with a tentative D gene TRBD1 over 6 matching bases. Source material: peripheral blood. The TCR was taken from a man between 70 and 80 years old with active or convalescent COVID-19. The CDR3 here reads CASSPTGGYGEKLFF. The base sequence is TGTGCCAGCAGTCCGACTGGGGGCTACGGGGAAAAACTGTTTTTT.